This TCR beta chain derives from a study of CD8 T cells in Susac syndrome. It was negative isolation that provided the CD8+ and CD4+ T cells, whereas TEMRA cells were enriched by FACS. With random hexamers, reverse transcription was performed on roughly 0.5 to 1 ug of RNA. By means of immunoSEQ multiplex PCR, TCR beta CDR3 spanning 54 Vbeta and 13 Jbeta underwent amplification. TCRdb re-called the immunoSEQ multiplex PCR reads with MiXCR, one entry per CDR3 protein. The repertoire holds 130,000 or so distinct CDR3 sequences, with 96% as singletons. The study's findings and limits: The study conceded that its TCR sequencing and HLA analysis involved relatively few individuals.

The germline V and J ends were trimmed by 4 bases and 5 bases, with 8 bases remaining between them. Germline V gene lookup returns CDR1 SQVTM and CDR2 ANQGSEA. This CDR3 has 12 residues. Notes on this clonotype: No antigen is known for it.

This chain connects TRBV29-1 to TRBJ2-2, with D unclear. Sequencing was done on a sample of CD4+ T cells from PBMCs. This TCR came from a human donor with Susac syndrome. The CDR3 spells CSVVSGTGELFF. In nucleotides, the CDR3 is TGCAGCGTTGTGTCTGGGACCGGGGAGCTGTTTTTT.